A selection of T cell receptor beta chains follows, all from one sample in a study of CD8 T cells in ankylosing spondylitis. TCRdb analysed the 5' RACE reads with MiXCR anew, one entry per CDR3 protein. The data contain over 450,000 distinct CDR3 sequences, roughly an eighth of them singletons. Material for sequencing was blood, either unsorted or a sorted T cell fraction (not recorded which). These receptors were collected from a male donor with ankylosing spondylitis. CDR3s include the opening cysteine and the closing phenylalanine or tryptophan. Each record gives: CDR3 length, D gene, clone size, V gene, J gene, CDR3 DNA, CDR3 protein. D genes are given only for firm matches. Part of the rows lack a size; the others show once, few, many or a class for expanded clones.

15	TRBD2	.	TRBV18	TRBJ2-7	TGTGCCAGCTCAGATCCCGGGACTAGTGTCTACGAGCAGTACTTC	CASSDPGTSVYEQYF
18	TRBD1	few	TRBV11-2	TRBJ2-2	TGTGCCAGCAGCTTAGTCGGGACAGGACTCATGAACACCGGGGAGCTGTTTTTT	CASSLVGTGLMNTGELFF
16	.	few	TRBV11-2	TRBJ2-1	TGTGCCAGCAGCTCCCGACTCACGAGCTCCTACAATGAGCAGTTCTTC	CASSSRLTSSYNEQFF
16	TRBD2	few	TRBV11-2	TRBJ2-1	TGTGCCAGCAGAATACCCGCGGGAGGGCCCGACAATGAGCAGTTCTTC	CASRIPAGGPDNEQFF
17	.	.	TRBV11-2	TRBJ2-1	TGTGCCAGCAGCTTAGGCCTGAGCCTGCAGGCAGGCAATGAGCAGTTCTTC	CASSLGLSLQAGNEQFF
16	.	.	TRBV20-1	TRBJ2-1	TGCAGTGCTAGAGTACCGGCTAGCAAAGCACTCAATGAGCAGTTCTTC	CSARVPASKALNEQFF
15	TRBD1	many	TRBV5-1	TRBJ1-1	TGCGCCAGCAGAGGGACAGCCCAAATGAACACTGAAGCTTTCTTT	CASRGTAQMNTEAFF
19	TRBD2	many	TRBV24-1	TRBJ2-1	TGTGCCACCAGTGCCCCGGCGGGGACTAGCGGGCTGAAATACAATGAGCAGTTCTTC	CATSAPAGTSGLKYNEQFF
14	.	many	TRBV12-3/TRBV12-4	TRBJ1-1	TGTGCCAGCAGTTTGATGGTGGTGAACACTGAAGCTTTCTTT	CASSLMVVNTEAFF
13	.	many	TRBV7-9	TRBJ1-3	TGTGCCAGCAGCTTTGGGACGGGAAACACCATATATTTT	CASSFGTGNTIYF
15	.	once	TRBV20-1	TRBJ2-3	TGCAGTGCTAGAGGGGGTAGCGGAAGCACAGATACGCAGTATTTT	CSARGGSGSTDTQYF
14	.	many	TRBV10-2	TRBJ2-2	TGCGCCTCCTCCGGGGGTACGAACACCGGGGAGCTGTTTTTT	CASSGGTNTGELFF
14	.	.	TRBV30	TRBJ1-6	TGTGCCTGGAGTGTCACAGTAGATAATTCACCCCTCCACTTT	CAWSVTVDNSPLHF
13	TRBD1	.	TRBV20-1	TRBJ1-1	TGCAGTGCTAGGACAGGGGTTCGGACTGAAGCTTTCTTT	CSARTGVRTEAFF
18	TRBD2	many	TRBV4-2	TRBJ2-1	TGTGCCAGCAGCCAAGATATGGGGCTAGCGGGAGCATACAATGAGCAGTTCTTC	CASSQDMGLAGAYNEQFF
15	.	few	TRBV5-4	TRBJ2-5	TGTGCCAGCAGCTCACCGGGTAGGGGGGGACAGACCCAGTACTTC	CASSSPGRGGQTQYF
20	.	.	TRBV21-1	TRBJ2-1	TGTGCCAGCAGCTACGGAGGGGATTACCGCGAAGTAGGCTCCTACAATGAGCAGTTCTTC	CASSYGGDYREVGSYNEQFF
17	.	few	TRBV20-1	TRBJ2-7	TGCAGTGCTAGAGATATGAGGCAACAGTCCCAATCCTACGAGCAGTACTTC	CSARDMRQQSQSYEQYF
17	.	.	TRBV5-1	TRBJ2-6	TGCGCCAGCAGAGGTGGAGCAGGGGATTCCGGGGCCAACGTCCTGACTTTC	CASRGGAGDSGANVLTF
15	TRBD1	.	TRBV5-1	TRBJ1-1	TGCGCCAGCAGCTCTGGACAGGGAAGGGGCACTGAAGCTTTCTTT	CASSSGQGRGTEAFF
13	.	few	TRBV5-6	TRBJ2-7	TGTGCCAGCGCATATCTTGGGTCCTACGAGCAGTACTTC	CASAYLGSYEQYF
15	.	many	TRBV7-9	TRBJ2-5	TGTGCCAGCAGCCCGGGGAGGCTAGCCGTCCAGATGAAGTACTTC	CASSPGRLAVQMKYF
17	.	.	TRBV7-6	TRBJ2-2	TGTGCCAGCAGCTTAGTCCCCAGCGACGTCAACACCGGGGAGCTGTTTTTT	CASSLVPSDVNTGELFF
15	TRBD1	.	TRBV6-5	TRBJ2-3	TGTGCCAGCAGTTTAGGGGGCATAGGCACAGATACGCAGTATTTT	CASSLGGIGTDTQYF
15	.	few	TRBV5-1	TRBJ1-1	TGCGCCAGCAGCTTGGGGACCGCTACACACACTGAAGCTTTCTTT	CASSLGTATHTEAFF
14	TRBD2	.	TRBV3-1	TRBJ2-5	TGTGCCAGCAGCCAAGAGGGAGGGGAAGAGACCCAGTACTTC	CASSQEGGEETQYF
10	.	few	TRBV28	TRBJ2-3	TGTGCCAGCAGTGCAAAAACGCAGTATTTT	CASSAKTQYF
12	.	few	TRBV5-1	TRBJ2-7	TGCGCCAGCAGCCAGGACACGTTTGAGCAGTACTTC	CASSQDTFEQYF
14	.	many	TRBV5-1	TRBJ2-3	TGCGCCAGCAGCCCCCAGGACAGCACAGATACGCAGTATTTT	CASSPQDSTDTQYF
14	TRBD1	few	TRBV20-1	TRBJ1-1	TGCAGTGCGGGCGGACAGGGGACCGGCACTGAAGCTTTCTTT	CSAGGQGTGTEAFF
17	TRBD2	.	TRBV6-1	TRBJ2-7	TGTGCCAGCAGACCTGGACTAGCGGGAGGGAACTCCTACGAGCAGTACTTC	CASRPGLAGGNSYEQYF
14	.	.	TRBV6-1	TRBJ2-7	TGTGCCAGCAGCGAACAGGTTCTAATCTACGAGCAGTACTTC	CASSEQVLIYEQYF
17	TRBD2	many	TRBV5-1	TRBJ2-5	TGCGCCAGCAGCTTGGACCCAGGAGCGGGAGGTCGAGAGACCCAGTACTTC	CASSLDPGAGGRETQYF
12	.	.	TRBV30	TRBJ1-1	TGTGCCTGGAGTCGGCAGCAGCAGGGAGCTTTCTTT	CAWSRQQQGAFF
13	.	few	TRBV10-3	TRBJ1-2	TGTGCCATCAGCGCGGGGGCTGACTATGGCTACACCTTC	CAISAGADYGYTF
17	.	few	TRBV18	TRBJ2-2	TGTGCCAGCTCATCCGGCGGAGGACCGACGAACACCGGGGAGCTGTTTTTT	CASSSGGGPTNTGELFF
15	.	few	TRBV2	TRBJ2-5	TGTGCCAGCAGGACTCGGGACACTTACCAAGAGACCCAGTACTTC	CASRTRDTYQETQYF
18	TRBD2	.	TRBV20-1	TRBJ2-2	TGCAGTGTATCATTAGGCTGGCGGGAGTCGGGACGGGACGGGGAGCTGTTTTTT	CSVSLGWRESGRDGELFF
16	TRBD2	.	TRBV20-1	TRBJ2-1	TGCAGTGCGGATGGACTAGCGGGAGACTCCTACAATGAGCAGTTCTTC	CSADGLAGDSYNEQFF
18	.	.	TRBV18	TRBJ1-2	TGTGCCAGCTCATCTTCCTCACCCTCGAGGTCCTGGAGCTATGGCTACACCTTC	CASSSSSPSRSWSYGYTF
18	.	.	TRBV4-2	TRBJ2-1	TGTGCCAGCAGCCAAGAGCCCTCAGCGGCGGTTATTTACAATGAGCAGTTCTTC	CASSQEPSAAVIYNEQFF
13	.	few	TRBV29-1	TRBJ1-1	TGCAGCGCTGAAGCTGCCAGGGGCACTGAAGCTTTCTTT	CSAEAARGTEAFF
15	.	many	TRBV11-2	TRBJ1-4	TGTGCCAGCAGCTCCGGACAGTTCACTAATGAAAAACTGTTTTTT	CASSSGQFTNEKLFF
13	.	.	TRBV12-5	TRBJ1-1	TGTGCTAGTGGTTTGGTGCAGAACACTGAAGCTTTCTTT	CASGLVQNTEAFF
14	TRBD2	.	TRBV10-3	TRBJ2-5	TGTGCCATCAGCCTAGCGGGAGGTGGAGAGACCCAGTACTTC	CAISLAGGGETQYF
15	.	.	TRBV9	TRBJ2-1	TGTGCCAGCAGCGTAGGTGCAGGTGGGTCCAATGAGCAGTTCTTC	CASSVGAGGSNEQFF
15	TRBD2	few	TRBV5-1	TRBJ2-1	TGCGCCACAACATATGGGGGAGGGGAATACAATGAGCAGTTCTTC	CATTYGGGEYNEQFF
13	.	many	TRBV5-1	TRBJ2-1	TGCGCCAGCAGCTTGCGTCAAAACAATGAGCAGTTCTTC	CASSLRQNNEQFF
13	TRBD2	few	TRBV5-1	TRBJ2-3	TGCGCCAGCAGGTTGACTAGCGGGAGATCGCAGTATTTT	CASRLTSGRSQYF
13	.	.	TRBV7-6	TRBJ2-5	TGTGCCAGCAGCCAACTACAGGAGGAGACCCAGTACTTC	CASSQLQEETQYF
14	.	.	TRBV5-1	TRBJ1-1	TGCGCGAGCAGGGTATCACCGGTGAGCACTGAAGCTTTCTTT	CASRVSPVSTEAFF
14	.	.	TRBV6-1	TRBJ1-6	TGTGCCAGCAGGGATAATGCAGGAAAATCACCCCTCCACTTT	CASRDNAGKSPLHF
15	TRBD2	.	TRBV20-1	TRBJ2-7	TGCAGTGCTAGAGAACGAAGAGGGCTAGCGGCCGTGGAGGGCTTC	CSARERRGLAAVEGF
17	.	few	TRBV7-8	TRBJ1-3	TGTGCCAGCAGCTTAGACTCACAGGGCAACTCTGGAAACACCATATATTTT	CASSLDSQGNSGNTIYF
13	TRBD1	few	TRBV20-1	TRBJ2-5	TGCAGTGCTTGGGACAGGGGGGGGGAGACCCAGTACTTC	CSAWDRGGETQYF